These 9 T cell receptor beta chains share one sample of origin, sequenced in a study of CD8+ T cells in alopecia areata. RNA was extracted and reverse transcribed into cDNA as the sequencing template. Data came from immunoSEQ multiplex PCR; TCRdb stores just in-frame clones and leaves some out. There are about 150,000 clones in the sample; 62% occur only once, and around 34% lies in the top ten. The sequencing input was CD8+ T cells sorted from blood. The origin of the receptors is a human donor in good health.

For the CDR3, the DNA is TGCGCCAGCAGCTTGGGGGGACAGAGATACTCTGGAAACACCATATATTTT. Protein: CASSLGGQRYSGNTIYF. The gene calls are TRBV5-1 and TRBJ1-3; 7 bases map to TRBD1. Germline V gene lookup returns CDR1 SGHRS and CDR2 YFSETQ. This CDR3 is built from 17 residues. The junction had 6 bases not matched to a gene; V was cut back by 0 bases and J by 0 bases.

CDR3 residues: CASSRGHEAFF. Here the CDR3 DNA reads TGCGCCAGCAGCCGGGGTCATGAAGCTTTCTTT. The V call is TRBV4-1, the J call TRBJ1-1; D is unclear. Trimming took 4 bases from V and 7 from J, leaving 7 bases between them. This CDR3 is built from 11 residues. Germline loops: CDR1 MGHRA, CDR2 YSYEKL.

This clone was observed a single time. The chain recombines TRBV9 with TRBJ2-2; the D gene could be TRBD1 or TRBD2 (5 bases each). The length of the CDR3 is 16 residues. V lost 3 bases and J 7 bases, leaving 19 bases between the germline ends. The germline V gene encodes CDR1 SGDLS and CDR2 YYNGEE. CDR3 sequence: CASSDRDPHRGGELFF. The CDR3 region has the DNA TGTGCCAGCAGCGACCGGGACCCTCACCGGGGCGGGGAGCTGTTTTTT. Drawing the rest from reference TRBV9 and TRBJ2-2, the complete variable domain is DSGVTQTPKHLITATGQRVTLRCSPRSGDLSVYWYQQSLDQGLQFLIQYYNGEERAKGNILERFSAQQFPDLHSELNLSSLELGDSALYFCASSDRDPHRGGELFFGEGSRLTVL.

The CDR3 DNA follows: TGTGCCTGGGATCAGGGCGGGGATGAAAAACTGTTTTTT. Its translation: CAWDQGGDEKLFF. V is TRBV30 and J is TRBJ1-4; possible D gene TRBD1, 5 bases. Germline lookup yields CDR1 GTSNPN and CDR2 SVGIG (reference sequence). V shed 5 bases and J shed 6 bases, with 13 bases lying between them. This CDR3 is 13 amino acids long.

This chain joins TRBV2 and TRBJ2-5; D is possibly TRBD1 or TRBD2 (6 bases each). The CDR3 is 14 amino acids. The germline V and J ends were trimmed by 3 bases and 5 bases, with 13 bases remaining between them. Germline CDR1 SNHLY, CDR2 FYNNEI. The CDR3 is CASSEGGFGETQYF. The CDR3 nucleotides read TGTGCCAGCAGTGAGGGGGGCTTTGGGGAGACCCAGTACTTC.

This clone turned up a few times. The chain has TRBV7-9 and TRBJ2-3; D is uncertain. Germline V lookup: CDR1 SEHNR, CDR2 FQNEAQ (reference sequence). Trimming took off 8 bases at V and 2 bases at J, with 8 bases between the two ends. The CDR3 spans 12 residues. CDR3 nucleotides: TGTGCCAGCTCGTCCCCCACAGATACGCAGTATTTT. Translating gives CASSSPTDTQYF.

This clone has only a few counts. CDR3 bases: TGTGCCAGCAGTACGGGCGCCGGGGAGCTGTTTTTT. Its translation: CASSTGAGELFF. The V call is TRBV2, the J call TRBJ2-2; no definite D call. The CDR3 runs to 12 residues. Germline V gene sequence: CDR1 SNHLY, CDR2 FYNNEI. The ends were cut back, 5 bases at V and 6 bases at J, with 7 bases in the middle.

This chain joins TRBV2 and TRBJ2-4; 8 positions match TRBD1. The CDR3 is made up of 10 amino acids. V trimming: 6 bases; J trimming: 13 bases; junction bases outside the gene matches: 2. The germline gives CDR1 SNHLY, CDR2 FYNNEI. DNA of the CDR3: TGTGCCAGCAGGGACAGGGTCCAGTACTTC. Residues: CASRDRVQYF.

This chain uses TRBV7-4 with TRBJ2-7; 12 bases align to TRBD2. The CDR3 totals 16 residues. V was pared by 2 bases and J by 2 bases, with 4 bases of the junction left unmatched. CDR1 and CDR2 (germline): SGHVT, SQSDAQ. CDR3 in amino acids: CASSLSRLAGAYEQYF. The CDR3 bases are TGTGCCAGCAGCTTATCGCGACTAGCGGGAGCCTACGAGCAGTACTTC.